The 10 T cell receptor beta chains presented below share a single source sample, sequenced in a study of T-cell reconstitution after alpha-beta-depleted transplantation in children. During its preparation, the TCRbeta library received unique molecular identifiers. TCRdb analysed the PCR reads with MiXCR anew, one entry per CDR3 protein. The sample lists over 70,000 distinct CDR3 sequences, roughly 8% occurring once. The sequences come from PBMCs from the stem cell graft donor, collected from the stem cell graft. These receptors came from a human donor who donated a stem cell graft to a child with congenital amegakaryocytic thrombocytopenia.

This clonotype was detected many times. This chain uses TRBV27 with TRBJ2-7, with 8 bases that match TRBD1. The CDR3 is 14 residues long. V trimming: 3 bases; J trimming: 5 bases; junction bases outside the gene matches: 6. CDR1 is MNHEY and CDR2 is SMNVEV in the germline V gene (reference sequence). CDR3 sequence: CASSFRQGANEQYF. In DNA form, the CDR3 reads TGTGCCAGCAGTTTTCGCCAGGGGGCCAACGAGCAGTACTTC.

CDR3 sequence (DNA): TGTGCCAGTAGCTACCAGGGCCAGCCCCAGCATTTT. Residues: CASSYQGQPQHF. The chain couples TRBV19 to TRBJ1-5; weak D call: TRBD1 (5 bases). The CDR3 has 12 amino acids. Per germline, CDR1 LNHDA and CDR2 SQIVND (reference sequence). The germline V and J ends were trimmed by 6 bases and 7 bases, with 10 bases remaining between them.

This clonotype was counted at least ten times. V gene TRBV7-2 combines with J gene TRBJ2-7; D is undetermined. CDR1 and CDR2 from the germline V gene are SGHTA and FQGNSA. The CDR3 covers 13 residues. Between the trimmed V and J ends, which lost 4 bases and 1 base, there was a span of 8 bases. CDR3 DNA sequence: TGTGCCAGCAGCTCTGACGGGTCCTACGAGCAGTACTTC. Protein: CASSSDGSYEQYF. Full variable domain (remainder filled in from reference TRBV7-2 and TRBJ2-7): GAGVSQSPSNKVTEKGKDVELRCDPISGHTALYWYRQSLGQGLEFLIYFQGNSAPDKSGLPSDRFSAERTGGSVSTLTIQRTQQEDSAVYLCASSSDGSYEQYFGPGTRLTVT.

This clonotype occurred many times. The chain employs TRBV4-1 and TRBJ2-7; 10 nucleotides align to TRBD1. The germline gives CDR1 MGHRA, CDR2 YSYEKL. The CDR3 totals 15 residues. J gave up 3 bases and V 1 base, and 3 bases lay outside the gene matches. CDR3 sequence reads: CASSQGGTGDYEQYF. CDR3 bases: TGCGCCAGCAGCCAAGGCGGGACAGGGGACTACGAGCAGTACTTC.

In its sample, this clonotype was seen many times. The chain carries TRBV6-5 and TRBJ2-3; weak D call: TRBD2 (5 bases). The CDR3 is 11 amino acids. V lost 6 bases and J lost 5, with 6 bases in between. Germline V gene sequence: CDR1 MNHEY, CDR2 SVGAGI. Written as DNA, the CDR3 is TGTGCCAGCAGCCGGGAAGATACGCAGTATTTT. Translated, it gives CASSREDTQYF.

The table lists this clonotype with many counts. The chain is built from TRBV24-1 and TRBJ1-4; 9 bases fit TRBD1. V shed 4 bases, J shed 8 bases, and the junction held 7 bases outside the gene matches. The CDR3 is made up of 15 amino acids. Germline CDR1 KGHDR, CDR2 SFDVKD. This CDR3 is CATSDPGQGSEKLFF. CDR3 coding DNA: TGTGCCACCAGTGACCCGGGACAGGGAAGCGAAAAACTGTTTTTT.

Ten or more counts support this clonotype. The chain joins TRBV9 to TRBJ2-5; D uncertain. Germline V gene data show CDR1 as SGDLS and CDR2 as YYNGEE. Deletions cut 2 bases from V and 5 bases from J, with 10 bases between. The CDR3 totals 13 residues. This CDR3 reads CASSVGSTETQYF. CDR3 DNA sequence: TGTGCCAGCAGCGTCGGGTCAACGGAGACCCAGTACTTC.

This clonotype showed up many times. V is TRBV20-1 and J is TRBJ2-7, with D perhaps being TRBD1 or TRBD2 (6 bases each). This CDR3 spans 16 amino acids. In germline, CDR1 is DFQATT, CDR2 SNEGSKA (reference sequence). The V end was cut by 3 bases, the J end by 2 bases, with 20 bases between. The CDR3 sequence is CSASSWAPGAAYEQYF. In nucleotides, the CDR3 is TGCAGTGCTAGCTCGTGGGCCCCGGGGGCAGCCTACGAGCAGTACTTC.

This clonotype was seen many times. CDR3 bases: TGTGCCAGCAGCTTAGCGTTTGGGAGTGGACAGGCCGACTACGAGCAGTACTTC. Encoded protein: CASSLAFGSGQADYEQYF. This rearrangement joins TRBV7-8 to TRBJ2-7; 7 bases fit TRBD1. Germline V gene data show CDR1 as SGHVS and CDR2 as FQNEAQ. Unmatched junction bases numbered 14, after V lost 0 bases and J lost 3 bases. The CDR3 runs 18 residues.

This clonotype was seen many times. As DNA, the CDR3 is TGTGCCAGCAGCTTCGGAACGGGGTCTGCGCAAGAGACCCAGTACTTC. Protein sequence: CASSFGTGSAQETQYF. The genes are TRBV5-6 and TRBJ2-5; D may be TRBD2 (5 bases). The CDR3 length is 16 residues. Trimming cost V 2 bases and J 2 bases, with 16 bases left between them. CDR1 is SGHDT and CDR2 is YYEEEE in the germline V gene.